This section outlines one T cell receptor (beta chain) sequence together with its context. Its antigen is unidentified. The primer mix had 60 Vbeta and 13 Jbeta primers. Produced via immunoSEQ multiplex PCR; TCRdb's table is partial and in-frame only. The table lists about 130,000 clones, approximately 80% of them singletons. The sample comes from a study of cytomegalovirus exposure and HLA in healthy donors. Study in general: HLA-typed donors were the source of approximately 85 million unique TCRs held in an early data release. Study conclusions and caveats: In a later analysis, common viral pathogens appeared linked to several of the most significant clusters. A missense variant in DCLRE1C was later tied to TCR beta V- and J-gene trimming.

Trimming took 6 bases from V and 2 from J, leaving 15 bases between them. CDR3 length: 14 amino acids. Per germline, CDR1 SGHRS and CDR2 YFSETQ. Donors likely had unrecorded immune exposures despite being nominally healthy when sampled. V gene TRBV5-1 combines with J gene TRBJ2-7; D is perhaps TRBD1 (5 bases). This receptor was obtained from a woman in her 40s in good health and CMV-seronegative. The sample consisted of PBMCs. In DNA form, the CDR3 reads TGCGCCAGCACCGACAGAATATACCCCTACGAGCAGTACTTC. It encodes CASTDRIYPYEQYF. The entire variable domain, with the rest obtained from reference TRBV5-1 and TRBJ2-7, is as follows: KAGVTQTPRYLIKTRGQQVTLSCSPISGHRSVSWYQQTPGQGLQFLFEYFSETQRNKGNFPGRFSGRQFSNSRSEMNVSTLELGDSALYLCASTDRIYPYEQYFGPGTRLTVT.